Each of the 29 T cell receptor beta chains below was sequenced from the same sample in a study of CD8+CD57+ T cells in acquired aplastic anemia. Genomic DNA provided the template from which TCR beta VDJ and CDR3 profiles were obtained. MiXCR, applied by TCRdb to the reads, yields one record per CDR3 protein. The sample holds around 430,000 distinct CDR3 sequences, more than 25% seen once. Patients picked for sequencing had shown CD8+CD57+ cell expansion detected by flow cytometry. Sample: sorted CD4+, CD8+, or CD8+CD57+ T cells (not recorded which) from PBMCs. These receptors all stem from a human donor with aplastic anemia.

This clonotype was counted at least ten times. The rearrangement joins TRBV5-1 to TRBJ1-1; no clear D gene. The CDR3 totals 13 residues. Deletions cut 0 bases from V and 5 bases from J, with 8 bases between. CDR1 SGHRS and CDR2 YFSETQ come from the germline V gene. Here the CDR3 reads CASSLDLGTEAFF. The CDR3 bases are TGCGCCAGCAGCTTGGATCTGGGAACTGAAGCTTTCTTT.

Comments on this clonotype: Given a much more abundant clone one base away, this may be a read error. The chain links TRBV9 to TRBJ1-4, with 7 bases identical to TRBD1. Germline loops: CDR1 SGDLS, CDR2 YYNGEE. The CDR3 sequence is 14 residues long. The CDR3 sequence: CSSSPGQDNEKLFF. Here the CDR3 DNA reads TGTTCCAGCAGCCCAGGACAGGATAATGAAAAACTGTTTTTT.

In this sample, this clonotype turned up many times. The rearrangement links TRBV7-9 to TRBJ1-5; perhaps TRBD1 as D (5 bases). CDR3 length: 13 residues. Trimming removed 3 bases from V and 5 bases from J, with 8 bases in between. Germline CDR1 is SEHNR and CDR2 is FQNEAQ (reference sequence). CDR3 sequence (DNA): TGTGCCAGCAGCTTGTGGGGGGATCAGCCCCAGCATTTT. Translation gives CASSLWGDQPQHF. The full variable domain, rest sourced from reference TRBV7-9 and TRBJ1-5, is DTGVSQNPRHKITKRGQNVTFRCDPISEHNRLYWYRQTLGQGPEFLTYFQNEAQLEKSRLLSDRFSAERPKGSFSTLEIQRTEQGDSAMYLCASSLWGDQPQHFGDGTRLSIL.

Concerning this clonotype itself: This may come from a read error, since a much larger clone is one base off. This chain connects TRBV20-1 to TRBJ2-1, with D perhaps TRBD2 (5 bases). Germline CDR1 DFQATT, CDR2 SNEGSKA (reference sequence). The CDR3 consists of 14 residues. The ends were cut back, 6 bases at V and 10 bases at J, with 22 bases in the middle. The CDR3 is CSASREISSYEQFF. The CDR3 DNA is TGCAGTGCCAGTAGGGAGATCAGCTCCTACGAGCAGTTCTTC.

The chain carries TRBV7-3 and TRBJ2-1, with D possibly being TRBD1 (6 bases). The CDR3 is made up of 16 amino acids. Per germline, CDR1 SGHTA and CDR2 FQGTGA. V lost 1 base, J lost 0 bases, and 10 bases lay in between. DNA for the CDR3: TGTGCCAGCAGCTTAAGGACAGCTGCCTCCTACAATGAGCAGTTCTTC. The encoded protein is CASSLRTAASYNEQFF.

This clonotype turned up a few times. J is TRBJ2-1 and V is TRBV7-9; D remains ambiguous. Germline loops: CDR1 SEHNR, CDR2 FQNEAQ (reference sequence). The CDR3 runs to 11 residues. V shed 3 bases and J shed 9 bases, with 6 bases lying between them. The CDR3, as DNA: TGTGCCAGCAGCTTGAATTCTGAGCAGTTCTTC. Protein sequence: CASSLNSEQFF.

The chain combines TRBV20-1 with TRBJ2-3, with 7 bases aligning to TRBD1. From germline, CDR1 is DFQATT and CDR2 SNEGSKA (reference sequence). The CDR3 is made up of 15 amino acids. The V and J ends lost 6 bases and 2 bases, in that order; junction bases with no gene match: 11. CDR3 loop: CSAPIPGQPTDTQYF. The CDR3 bases are TGCAGTGCGCCCATCCCGGGACAGCCCACAGATACGCAGTATTTT.

The rearrangement uses TRBV2 and TRBJ2-7; D is unclear. Trimming shortened V by 5 bases and J by 7 bases, and 12 bases separated the two germline ends. Germline V gives CDR1 SNHLY, CDR2 FYNNEI. The CDR3 is made up of 12 amino acids. CDR3: CASSFAANEQYF. CDR3 nucleotide sequence: TGTGCCAGCAGTTTCGCAGCCAATGAGCAGTACTTC.

A note on this clonotype: Relative to the germline gene, one junction end is altered; a read error may explain this. CDR3 loop: CAGSQDRGLYSNQPQHF. The CDR3 DNA reads as TGTGCCGGCAGCCAAGATCGCGGCCTTTATAGCAATCAGCCCCAGCATTTT. This chain links TRBV14 with TRBJ1-5, with D uncertain. The germline gives CDR1 SGHDN, CDR2 FVKESK. This CDR3 has 17 residues. Supplemented by reference TRBV14 and TRBJ1-5, the full variable domain reads EAGVTQFPSHSVIEKGQTVTLRCDPISGHDNLYWYRRVMGKEIKFLLHFVKESKQDESGMPNNRFLAERTGGTYSTLKVQPAELEDSGVYFCAGSQDRGLYSNQPQHFGDGTRLSIL.

As for this clonotype: A much more abundant neighbour one base away suggests this may be a read error. CDR3 loop: CSVVAGAPYNEQLF. CDR3 nucleotide sequence: TGCAGCGTTGTAGCGGGAGCCCCCTACAATGAGCAGCTCTTC. The chain employs TRBV29-1 and TRBJ2-1, with 9 bases matching TRBD2. The CDR3 has 14 amino acids. The germline V gene has CDR1 SQVTM and CDR2 ANQGSEA.

This sequence joins TRBV7-2 and TRBJ1-1; D is unclear. The CDR3 has 12 amino acids. In germline, CDR1 is SGHTA, CDR2 FQGNSA. Trimming took 0 bases from V and 9 from J, leaving 8 bases between them. CDR3 sequence: CASSLAGHQAFF. The CDR3 coding sequence is TGTGCCAGCAGCTTAGCAGGGCACCAAGCTTTCTTT.

This rearrangement joins TRBV20-1 to TRBJ2-1, with 9 positions matching TRBD2. Germline V gives CDR1 DFQATT, CDR2 SNEGSKA (reference sequence). CDR3 length: 15 amino acids. Trimming at V came to 6 bases and at J to 2 bases, leaving 8 bases not matched to a gene. CDR3 region: CSARPLAGAYNEQFF. The CDR3 DNA reads as TGCAGTGCCAGACCTTTAGCGGGGGCCTACAATGAGCAGTTCTTC.

This clonotype was observed once. The chain combines TRBV25-1 with TRBJ1-2; D may be TRBD1 (6 bases). The CDR3 consists of 13 residues. The V and J ends lost 6 bases and 8 bases respectively, with 16 bases between them. The germline gives CDR1 MGHDK, CDR2 SYGVNS. The CDR3: CASSLNRGCGYTF. CDR3 in DNA: TGTGCCAGCAGCTTAAATAGGGGGTGCGGCTACACCTTC.

As for this clonotype: The junction and the germline gene differ at one end; a read error may be behind it. This sequence joins TRBV25-1 and TRBJ1-5; a weak D match, TRBD1 (6 bases). Germline CDR1 MGHDK, CDR2 SYGVNS. This CDR3 is 17 amino acids long. The CDR3 sequence is CASSQEPGTNRNQPQNF. CDR3 nucleotides: TGTGCCAGCAGCCAGGAGCCCGGGACAAACCGCAATCAGCCCCAGAATTTT.

This rearrangement joins TRBV3-1 to TRBJ2-5; TRBD2 matches at 11 bases. CDR3 length: 17 amino acids. Germline V gene lookup returns CDR1 LGHDT and CDR2 YNNKEL (reference sequence). V shed 0 bases, J shed 5 bases, and the junction held 8 bases outside the gene matches. The DNA of the CDR3 is TGTGCCAGCAGCCAAGATGGAACTAGCGGGGGCTATGAGACCCAGTACTTC. It encodes CASSQDGTSGGYETQYF.

Comment on this clonotype: This CDR3 fails to terminate in the conserved phenylalanine or tryptophan, so it likely reflects a read error. The rearrangement joins TRBV7-8 to TRBJ1-1; 9 nucleotides agree with TRBD1. Germline values: CDR1 SGHVS, CDR2 FQNEAQ. The V gene end was trimmed by 5 bases and the J gene end by 2 bases; junction bases not matched to a gene: 6. The CDR3 is 15 residues long. CDR3 nucleotides: TGTGCCAGCAGCCAATACAGGGGGCTAAACACTGAAGCTTTCCTT. Translation gives CASSQYRGLNTEAFL.

The table lists this clonotype with many counts. The J gene is TRBJ2-7, the V gene TRBV25-1; tentative D call: TRBD2 (5 bases). Trimming removed 3 bases from V and 3 bases from J, with 12 bases in between. The length of the CDR3 is 14 residues. The V gene's germline CDR1 is MGHDK and CDR2 SYGVNS. As DNA, the CDR3 is TGTGCCAGCAGTGATTCCGGGAATGGCTACGAGCAGTACTTC. Its protein product is CASSDSGNGYEQYF.

The chain combines TRBV20-1 with TRBJ1-1, with a tentative D call TRBD1 (6 bases). Germline CDR1 and CDR2: DFQATT and SNEGSKA (reference sequence). This CDR3 is built from 13 residues. V lost 2 bases, J lost 1 base, and 8 bases lay in between. CDR3 sequence (DNA): TGCAGTGCTAGAATACAGGGGAACACTGAAGCTTTCTTT. Protein: CSARIQGNTEAFF.

The chain couples TRBV5-1 to TRBJ1-6; D call uncertain. The CDR3 extends over 15 amino acids. Germline CDR1 reads SGHRS; CDR2 reads YFSETQ. Trimming pared 4 bases from V and 7 bases from J, leaving 15 bases between. CDR3 bases: TGCGCCAGCAGCCTTTTCTCAGGAGGCAATTCACCCCTCCACTTT. Its translation is CASSLFSGGNSPLHF.

This sequence joins TRBV5-6 and TRBJ1-3; D call uncertain. CDR1 SGHDT and CDR2 YYEEEE come from the germline V gene. The germline V and J ends were trimmed by 9 bases and 2 bases, with 12 bases remaining between them. The CDR3 loop spans 13 amino acids. CDR3 DNA sequence: TGTGCCACCTATCGGACGGCTGGAAACACCATATATTTT. This codes for CATYRTAGNTIYF.

The chain has TRBV19 and TRBJ1-2; no clear D gene. Germline V gene data show CDR1 as LNHDA and CDR2 as SQIVND (reference sequence). The ends were cut back, 4 bases at V and 4 bases at J, with 16 bases in the middle. CDR3 length: 15 residues. The CDR3 spells CASSTRGNDGYGYTF. The CDR3 DNA sequence: TGTGCCAGTAGTACAAGAGGGAATGACGGCTATGGCTACACCTTC.

The sample holds many counts of this clonotype. CDR3 sequence (DNA): TGCAGTGCTAGAGATATGCAGGGTAATCAGCCCCAGCATTTT. Translation gives CSARDMQGNQPQHF. The genes are TRBV20-1 and TRBJ1-5, with a possible D match to TRBD1 (5 bases). Trimming left V 0 bases short and J 4 bases short, with 10 bases between. The CDR3 totals 14 residues. In germline, CDR1 is DFQATT, CDR2 SNEGSKA (reference sequence).

This clonotype was observed a handful of times. The chain is built from TRBV5-8 and TRBJ1-4; TRBD1 aligns across 11 bases. Germline values: CDR1 SGHTS, CDR2 YDEGEE. Unmatched junction bases numbered 0, after V lost 0 bases and J lost 5 bases. The CDR3 is made up of 15 amino acids. The CDR3 loop is CASSLGTGGNEKLFF. DNA for the CDR3: TGTGCCAGCAGCTTGGGGACAGGGGGCAATGAAAAACTGTTTTTT.

This chain connects TRBV7-8 to TRBJ2-3; 9 bases line up with TRBD2. The CDR3 loop spans 16 amino acids. The V gene's germline CDR1 is SGHVS and CDR2 FQNEAQ. After removal of 4 bases from V and 2 bases from J, the junction contained 7 bases not matched to a gene. The CDR3 DNA reads as TGTGCCAGCAGCTCCCGGTCTAGCGGGACCACAGATACGCAGTATTTT. Residues: CASSSRSSGTTDTQYF.

This clonotype was recorded only once. The rearrangement uses TRBV25-1 and TRBJ2-1; TRBD1 matches 8 bases. Germline V gene lookup returns CDR1 MGHDK and CDR2 SYGVNS. The CDR3 length is 14 residues. The junction had 6 bases not matched to a gene; V was cut back by 6 bases and J by 5 bases. The CDR3 loop reads CASSLNRGDNEQFF. CDR3 coding DNA: TGTGCCAGCAGCTTGAACAGGGGGGACAATGAGCAGTTCTTC.

This clonotype was recorded only once. This sequence joins TRBV6-1 and TRBJ2-7; TRBD2 matches at 7 bases. J lost 2 bases, V lost 3 bases, and 13 bases had no gene match. Germline assignment: CDR1 MNHNS and CDR2 SASEGT. The CDR3 consists of 17 residues. This chain's CDR3 is CASSDWMLAGLTYEQYF. In DNA form, the CDR3 reads TGTGCCAGCAGTGATTGGATGTTAGCGGGCTTAACCTACGAGCAGTACTTC.

The chain carries TRBV7-9 and TRBJ1-1; possibly TRBD1 for D (5 bases). CDR1 and CDR2 (germline): SEHNR, FQNEAQ (reference sequence). V shed 5 bases and J shed 5 bases, with 15 bases lying between them. The CDR3 loop spans 14 amino acids. CDR3 sequence: CASSPWSQGTEAFF. CDR3 coding DNA: TGTGCCAGCAGCCCCTGGTCCCAGGGAACTGAAGCTTTCTTT.

This clonotype was picked up many times. The genes are TRBV19 and TRBJ2-1, with D possibly TRBD2 on 5 matching bases. The CDR3 loop spans 14 amino acids. The germline V gene has CDR1 LNHDA and CDR2 SQIVND (reference sequence). V was clipped by 3 bases and J by 7 bases, with 13 bases between them. CDR3 sequence reads: CASSMWERGNEQFF. The CDR3 DNA follows: TGTGCCAGTAGTATGTGGGAGAGAGGGAATGAGCAGTTCTTC.

At least ten counts were recorded for this clonotype. This chain links TRBV7-2 with TRBJ1-1, with D hard to call. This CDR3 comprises 13 residues. CDR1 is SGHTA, CDR2 FQGNSA, per germline. The V gene lost 1 base and the J gene lost 3 bases, with 6 bases spanning the gap. CDR3: CASSLDPDTEAFF. In nucleotides, the CDR3 is TGTGCCAGCAGCTTAGACCCAGACACTGAAGCTTTCTTT.